Presented here are 12 T cell receptor beta chains from one specimen sequenced in a study of blood T cell repertoires in COVID-19. The repertoire was sequenced with immunoSEQ multiplex PCR; TCRdb's copy has only in-frame clones and lacks some. Of 300,000 to 450,000 clones detected, around 87% appear once; the ten largest clones hold about 1%. The sample consisted of PBMCs or T cells enriched from blood (not recorded which). The receptors here all came from a man younger than 35 who had recovered from COVID-19.

The J gene is TRBJ1-5, the V gene TRBV19, with D maybe TRBD1 (5 bases). This CDR3 is built from 15 residues. V lost 7 bases, J lost 0 bases, and 13 bases lay in between. Germline V gene data show CDR1 as LNHDA and CDR2 as SQIVND (reference sequence). The CDR3 DNA sequence: TGTGCCAGTAAACCCCCGGGGGGTAGCAATCAGCCCCAGCATTTT. Amino acids: CASKPPGGSNQPQHF.

V gene TRBV4-1 combines with J gene TRBJ2-1, with 10 bases lining up with TRBD2. This CDR3 has 20 residues. Germline values: CDR1 MGHRA, CDR2 YSYEKL. J was trimmed by 0 bases and V by 0 bases; bases with no gene match: 11. The CDR3 DNA reads as TGCGCCAGCAGCCAAGAAGGTTGGACTAGCGGAGGGTTCTCCTACAATGAGCAGTTCTTC. Protein: CASSQEGWTSGGFSYNEQFF.

The chain links TRBV12-3 or TRBV12-4 to TRBJ2-7, with 9 bases identical to TRBD1. The CDR3 covers 13 residues. With 6 bases clipped from V and 6 bases from J, the junction kept 6 bases outside the gene matches. DNA for the CDR3: TGTGCCAGCAGCTTACAGGGGGCGAGCGAGCAGTACTTC. As protein: CASSLQGASEQYF.

The chain has TRBV7-2 and TRBJ2-5; 10 bases are shared with TRBD2. This CDR3 has 17 amino acids. CDR1 and CDR2 (germline): SGHTA, FQGNSA. The ends lost 5 bases at V and 4 bases at J; junction bases unmatched: 13. CDR3 in DNA: TGTGCCAGCAGCCAGGGGGCTAGCGGGGGAGGGGGAGAGACCCAGTACTTC. Protein product: CASSQGASGGGGETQYF.

This clone has just a few counts. The chain is built from TRBV3-1 (or the pseudogene TRBV3-2) and TRBJ2-1, with D unclear. The CDR3 totals 13 residues. V lost 2 bases and J 6 bases, leaving 8 bases between the germline ends. Germline V CDR1 and CDR2: LGHDT, YNNKEL (reference sequence). CDR3 amino acids: CASSQKSSNEQFF. The DNA of the CDR3 is TGTGCCAGCAGCCAAAAGAGTTCCAATGAGCAGTTCTTC.

There are a few counts of this clone. CDR3 in amino acids: CAISESTVSHTF. The CDR3 coding sequence is TGTGCCATCAGTGAGTCGACAGTCTCTCACACCTTC. The chain carries TRBV10-3 and TRBJ1-2; TRBD1 is a possible D gene (5 bases). The ends were cut back, 0 bases at V and 12 bases at J, with 11 bases in the middle. This CDR3 region has 12 residues. CDR1 is ENHRY, CDR2 SYGVKD, per germline.

V is TRBV4-3 and J is TRBJ2-7; no definite D call. The CDR3 runs to 13 residues. V was pared by 1 base and J by 4 bases, with 8 bases between. Germline V gene sequence: CDR1 LGHNA, CDR2 YSLEER. In DNA, the CDR3 is TGCGCCAGCAGCCAAGCAGAAAATTACGAGCAGTACTTC. Encoded protein: CASSQAENYEQYF.

The chain recombines TRBV28 with TRBJ2-7; D is unresolved. This CDR3 contains 14 residues. V gave up 5 bases and J gave up 0 bases, with 11 bases separating them. CDR1 is MDHEN, CDR2 SYDVKM, per germline. In DNA form, the CDR3 reads TGTGCCAGCAGTCCCTACGTAAGCTCCTACGAGCAGTACTTC. Residues: CASSPYVSSYEQYF.

The V gene is TRBV7-8, the J gene TRBJ2-5; D uncertain. Per germline, CDR1 SGHVS and CDR2 FQNEAQ. The CDR3 covers 15 residues. Trimming shortened V by 4 bases and J by 4 bases, and 16 bases separated the two germline ends. The CDR3 spells CASSSRQGVRETQYF. The DNA of the CDR3 is TGTGCCAGCAGCTCTCGACAAGGCGTTAGAGAGACCCAGTACTTC. The variable domain in full, completed from reference TRBV7-8 and TRBJ2-5, reads GAGVSQSPRYKVAKRGQDVALRCDPISGHVSLFWYQQALGQGPEFLTYFQNEAQLDKSGLPSDRFFAERPEGSVSTLKIQRTQQEDSAVYLCASSSRQGVRETQYFGPGTRLLVL.

The CDR3 spells CASSREGEGSTDTQYF. The CDR3 coding sequence is TGTGCCAGCAGCCGAGAGGGGGAGGGGAGCACAGATACGCAGTATTTT. V usage is TRBV4-2 and J usage is TRBJ2-3; D is perhaps TRBD2 (7 bases). CDR1 LGHNA and CDR2 YNFKEQ come from the germline V gene. The CDR3 is made up of 16 amino acids. V lost 4 bases and J lost 0, with 14 bases in between.

J is TRBJ2-7 and V is TRBV24-1; D is unresolved. Trimming left V 3 bases short and J 3 bases short, with 8 bases between. From germline, CDR1 is KGHDR and CDR2 SFDVKD. The CDR3 covers 13 residues. CDR3 sequence: CATSDSASYEQYF. The DNA for the CDR3 is TGTGCCACCAGTGATAGCGCCAGCTACGAGCAGTACTTC.

This clone is a singleton in its sample. The V gene is TRBV10-1, the J gene TRBJ2-3, with no clear D. Trimming took off 3 bases at V and 2 bases at J, with 12 bases between the two ends. Germline V gene lookup returns CDR1 WNHNN and CDR2 SYGVQD (reference sequence). This CDR3 region has 15 residues. The CDR3 sequence: CASSEGVAPTDTQYF. For the CDR3, the DNA is TGCGCCAGCAGTGAAGGAGTAGCCCCCACAGATACGCAGTATTTT.